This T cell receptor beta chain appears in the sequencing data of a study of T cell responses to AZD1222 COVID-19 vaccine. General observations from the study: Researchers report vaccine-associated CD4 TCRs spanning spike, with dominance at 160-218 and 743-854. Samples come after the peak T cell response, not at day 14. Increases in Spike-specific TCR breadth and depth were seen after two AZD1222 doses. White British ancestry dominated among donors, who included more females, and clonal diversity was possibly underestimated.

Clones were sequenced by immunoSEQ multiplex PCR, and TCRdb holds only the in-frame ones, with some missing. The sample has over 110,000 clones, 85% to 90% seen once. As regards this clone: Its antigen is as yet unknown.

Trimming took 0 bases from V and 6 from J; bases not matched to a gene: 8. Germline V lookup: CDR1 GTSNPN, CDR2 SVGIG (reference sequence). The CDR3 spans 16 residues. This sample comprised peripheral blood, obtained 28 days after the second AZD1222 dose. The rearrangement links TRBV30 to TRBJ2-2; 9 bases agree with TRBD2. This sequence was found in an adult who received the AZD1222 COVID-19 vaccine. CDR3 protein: CAWSVLGLAFSGELFF. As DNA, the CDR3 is TGTGCCTGGAGTGTTTTGGGACTAGCATTTTCCGGGGAGCTGTTTTTT.